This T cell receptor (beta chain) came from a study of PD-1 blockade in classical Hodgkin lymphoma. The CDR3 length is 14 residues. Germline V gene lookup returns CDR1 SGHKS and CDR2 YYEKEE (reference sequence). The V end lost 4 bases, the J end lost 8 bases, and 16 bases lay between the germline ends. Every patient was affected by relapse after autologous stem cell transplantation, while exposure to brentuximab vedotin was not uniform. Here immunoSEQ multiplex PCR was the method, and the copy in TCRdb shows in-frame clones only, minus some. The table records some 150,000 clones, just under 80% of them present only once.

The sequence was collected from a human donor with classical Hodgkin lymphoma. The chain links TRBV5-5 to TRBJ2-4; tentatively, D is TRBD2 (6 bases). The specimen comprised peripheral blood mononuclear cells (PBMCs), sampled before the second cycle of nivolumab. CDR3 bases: TGTGCCAGCAGCCGAAGGGGCCCGGGGGACATTCAGTACTTC. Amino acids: CASSRRGPGDIQYF.